In its sample, the clone carrying this T cell receptor beta chain was seen a few times. The data are from a study of blood T cells in healthy people across ages. The use of a sample-barcoded 5' primer and a J-beta primer mix characterized a second PCR of 7 to 11 cycles. MiXCR, applied by TCRdb to the 5' RACE reads, yields one record per CDR3 protein. The top ten hold 3% of the sample, which has around 780,000 distinct CDR3 sequences, 20% to 30% seen once. This CDR3 has 16 amino acids. Per germline, CDR1 SGHKS and CDR2 YYEKEE (reference sequence). V lost 0 bases, J lost 5 bases, and 17 bases lay in between. Another study also made use of these data, one on T cells of mothers and their children. From that study: Normalized overlap was always slightly, never significantly, higher in related than unrelated mother-child pairs.

The chain has TRBV5-5 and TRBJ2-5; D perhaps matches TRBD1 (5 bases). Sequenced material: blood. This TCR came from a boy younger than 18 in good health. CDR3 loop: CASSLGAGRGSETQYF. DNA of the CDR3: TGTGCCAGCAGCTTGGGGGCAGGGCGCGGCTCCGAGACCCAGTACTTC. The whole variable domain, filled in from reference TRBV5-5 and TRBJ2-5, reads DAGVTQSPTHLIKTRGQQVTLRCSPISGHKSVSWYQQVLGQGPQFIFQYYEKEERGRGNFPDRFSARQFPNYSSELNVNALLLGDSALYLCASSLGAGRGSETQYFGPGTRLLVL.